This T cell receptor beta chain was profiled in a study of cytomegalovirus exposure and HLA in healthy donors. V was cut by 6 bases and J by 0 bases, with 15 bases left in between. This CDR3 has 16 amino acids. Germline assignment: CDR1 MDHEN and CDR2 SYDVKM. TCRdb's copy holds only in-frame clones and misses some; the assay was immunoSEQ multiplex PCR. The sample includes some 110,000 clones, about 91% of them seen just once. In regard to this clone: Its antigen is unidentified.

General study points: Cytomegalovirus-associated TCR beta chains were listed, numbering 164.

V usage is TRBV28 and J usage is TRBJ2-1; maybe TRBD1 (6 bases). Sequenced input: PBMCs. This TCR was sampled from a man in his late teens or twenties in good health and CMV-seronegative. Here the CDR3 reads CASSLLSTGSYNEQFF. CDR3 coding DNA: TGTGCCAGCAGCCTGCTCTCGACAGGCTCCTACAATGAGCAGTTCTTC.